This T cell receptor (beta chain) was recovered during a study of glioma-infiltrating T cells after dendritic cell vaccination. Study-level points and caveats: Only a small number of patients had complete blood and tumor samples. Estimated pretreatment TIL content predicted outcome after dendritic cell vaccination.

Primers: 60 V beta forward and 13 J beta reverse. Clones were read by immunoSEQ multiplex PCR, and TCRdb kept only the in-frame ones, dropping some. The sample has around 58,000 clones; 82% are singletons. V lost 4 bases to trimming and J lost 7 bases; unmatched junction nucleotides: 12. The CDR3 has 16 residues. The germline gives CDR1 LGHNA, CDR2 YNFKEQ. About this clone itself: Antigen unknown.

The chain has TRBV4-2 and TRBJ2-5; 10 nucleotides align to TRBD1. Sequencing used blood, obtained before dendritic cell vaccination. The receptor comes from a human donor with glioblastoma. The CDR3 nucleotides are TGTGCCAGCAGCCCCCGGGACAGGGGAGATCGGGGGACCCAGTACTTC. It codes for CASSPRDRGDRGTQYF.